The following is a T cell receptor (beta chain) sequence with its context. Its antigen target is currently unknown. It has no much larger one-base neighbor in the sample; base qualities were not kept. Using the deep immunoSEQ assay, TCR CDR3 regions were amplified from genomic DNA by multiplex PCR. Extracted genomic DNA from each cell subset was distributed evenly across all wells of several immunoSEQ 96-well plates, and each plate was treated as a replicate. For sorted subsets, each replicate PCR was loaded with 200 ng genomic DNA, equivalent to 30,000 or so T cell genomes. The purified libraries were quantified using a Qubit 3.0 fluorometer, sized with a Bioanalyzer 2100, and then quantified again using the KAPA Library Quantification kit. Every immunoSEQ 96-well plate was sequenced on a dedicated single-read 150-cycle Illumina NextSeq 550 flow cell. The paper's processing steps were these. Because the immunoSEQ output held only junctional sequences and lacked quality scores, the filtering could not match the filtering applied to full-length reads. To assign V/J genes and CDR3, sequences were annotated against IMGT germline references using PyIR, a Python wrapper for IgBLAST v1.9. Reads with weak V/J assignments (E-value above 1e-6), missing CDR3, stop codons, out-of-frame junctions, or ambiguous translated residues were removed. V3J clonotypes were defined by identical inferred V gene, J gene, and CDR3 amino acid sequence. The percentage overlap between two repertoires was calculated by dividing the number of shared unique clonotypes by the size of the smaller repertoire. Richness of each repertoire was evaluated using RTK rarefaction, the Chao1 estimator, and Recon v2.1 estimates of unobserved clonotypes. Generation probabilities for all TCRbeta clonotypes obtained by the gDNA method from a handful of donors were computed using OLGA. TCRdb provides this immuneACCESS table in a form limited to in-frame rearrangements. Some clones are lacking; in checked studies, under half of them reflect an unresolved V gene, and why the rest are absent is not known. D and trimming come from the DNA, and the V and J calls and clone size come from that table. This sample comprises about 1.1 million clones, around 82% of them detected only once. The ten largest account for 0.5% to 0.6% of the sample.

The sample originates from a study of shared clonotypes between healthy human individuals (dated by TCRdb to about 2020). For the study in its entirety: The cohort comprised two women and a few men aged 18 to 49 years. For each donor, CD4 naive and CD4 memory were each given three plates, CD8 naive was given two plates, and CD8 memory was given one plate. To estimate repertoire size and how much clonotypes are shared between individuals, the study performed deep sequencing of blood TCR repertoires from a few healthy adults. To increase sequencing depth and limit assay-specific biases, TCR repertoire library preparation and sequencing were carried out by different laboratories using diverse techniques. Between about 0.94 and 10 billion PBMCs per donor were obtained by leukapheresis.

The research as a whole found: Larger estimated clonotype richness was generally found for naive subsets than for memory subsets. Clonotypes shared by all four sorted-subset donors showed higher generation probabilities than non-shared clonotypes. Sampling was restricted to blood, and TCR repertoires in tissue are likely to differ from TCR repertoires in blood. Because the study included a small number of donors, the genetic and exposure-history diversity represented was limited. Pairwise subsampling led to the expectation that sequencing depth would affect the degree of clonotype sharing among donors. Across several donors, roughly 5% of naive CD4, approximately 3.5% of naive CD8, 2.3% of memory CD4, and approximately 0.4% of memory CD8 clonotypes were shared. Incomplete sequencing was indicated by rarefaction of sorted-subset datasets, despite the large sequencing depth.

The donors were healthy, HIV-negative adults with no recently reported acute infections or vaccinations. Every donor was a Caucasian adult residing in Nashville, Tennessee, USA. CD4+ T cells were enriched through magnetic negative selection, after which naive cells were positively selected on CD45RA and the remaining negative fraction served as the memory subset. Blood was collected by leukapheresis, and PBMCs were isolated by Ficoll-Histopaque density gradient centrifugation and then cryopreserved in liquid nitrogen vapor phase. Analytical flow cytometry was used to check the purity and quantity of every magnetically sorted T cell population. Genomic DNA was isolated from each sorted fraction and quantified by UV absorbance on a Nanodrop 2000c. This clonotype was sampled from a man aged 18 to 30 in good health. Some clones in this sample may be carry-over from other donors' samples. The sample consisted of memory CD4+ T cells from PBMCs. Per the publication, the cell subset or site label means: CD45RA-negative fraction.

The nucleotides are TGTGCCAGCAGCTTCGACGGCTACAATGAGCAGTTCTTC. This gives the protein CASSFDGYNEQFF. The sequence links TRBV11-1 to TRBJ2-1; the D gene assignment is ambiguous. The CDR3 contains 13 residues, cysteine and phenylalanine counted. Left in the record is the CDR3 DNA by itself, 39 bases read in frame from the first base. The germline V gene (reference sequence) sets CDR1 to SGHAT and CDR2 to FQDESV. The trim is 3 bases for V and 3 bases for J, with a gap of 6 bases between the germline ends.